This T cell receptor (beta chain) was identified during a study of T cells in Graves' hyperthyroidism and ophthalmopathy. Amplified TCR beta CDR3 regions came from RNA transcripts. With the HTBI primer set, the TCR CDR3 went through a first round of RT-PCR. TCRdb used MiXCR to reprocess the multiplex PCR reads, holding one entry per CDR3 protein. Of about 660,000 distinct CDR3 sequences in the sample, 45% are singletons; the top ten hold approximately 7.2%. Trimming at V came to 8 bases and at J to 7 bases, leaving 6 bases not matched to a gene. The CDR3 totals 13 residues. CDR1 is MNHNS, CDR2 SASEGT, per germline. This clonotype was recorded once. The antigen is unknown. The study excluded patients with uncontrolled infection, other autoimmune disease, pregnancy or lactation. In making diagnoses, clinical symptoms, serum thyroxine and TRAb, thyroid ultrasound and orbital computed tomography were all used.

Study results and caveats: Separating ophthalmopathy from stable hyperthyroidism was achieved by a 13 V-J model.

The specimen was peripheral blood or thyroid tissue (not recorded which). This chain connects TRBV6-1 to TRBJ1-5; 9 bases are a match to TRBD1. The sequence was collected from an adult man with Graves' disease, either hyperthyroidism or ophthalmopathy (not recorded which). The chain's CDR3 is CASDGTGNQPQHF. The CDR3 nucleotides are TGTGCCAGCGACGGGACAGGGAACCAGCCCCAGCATTTT.